This entry features one T cell receptor beta chain sequence. Antigen unknown. The sample is drawn from a study of blood T cells in healthy people across ages. Study-wide points: Roughly linear declines in TCR beta diversity per million T cells occurred with age. When set beside aged donors, long-lived donors presented more naive CD4+ cells and higher diversity.

Roughly 10 milliliters of peripheral blood were drawn from each donor. The germline V gene encodes CDR1 MDHEN and CDR2 SYDVKM. The CDR3 spans 13 residues. Trimming removed 4 bases from V and 10 bases from J, with 16 bases in between. It was with a sample-barcoded 5' primer and a J-beta primer mix that a second PCR of roughly 7 to 12 cycles was run. TCRdb independently ran MiXCR on the 5' RACE reads; one entry per CDR3 protein. The sample yields about 840,000 distinct CDR3 sequences, just under 30% seen once. The same sample was also studied in work on T cells of mothers and their children. This second study says: A primer called M1S, used in the second PCR, added sample barcodes and 2-4 random nucleotides.

Material: blood. The receptor's source is a woman in her 40s in good health. The chain uses TRBV28 and TRBJ1-2, with D possibly being TRBD1 (6 bases). CDR3 nucleotides: TGTGCCAGCAGTTACGCGGACAGCCGTGCCTACACCTTC. Translated, it gives CASSYADSRAYTF.